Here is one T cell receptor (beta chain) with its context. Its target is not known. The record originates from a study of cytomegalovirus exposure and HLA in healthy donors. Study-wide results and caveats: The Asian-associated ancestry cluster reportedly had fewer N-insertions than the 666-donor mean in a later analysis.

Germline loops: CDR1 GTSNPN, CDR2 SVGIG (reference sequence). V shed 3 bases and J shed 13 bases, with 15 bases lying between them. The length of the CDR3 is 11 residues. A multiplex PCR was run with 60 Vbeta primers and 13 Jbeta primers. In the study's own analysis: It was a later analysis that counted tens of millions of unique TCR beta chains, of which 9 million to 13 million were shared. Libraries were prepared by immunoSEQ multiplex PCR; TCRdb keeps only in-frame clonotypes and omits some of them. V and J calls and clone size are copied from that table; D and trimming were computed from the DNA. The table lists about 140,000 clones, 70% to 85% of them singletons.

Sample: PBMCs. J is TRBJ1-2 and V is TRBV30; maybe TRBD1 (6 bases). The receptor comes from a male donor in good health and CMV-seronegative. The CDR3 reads CAWSHLQGSTF. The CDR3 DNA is TGTGCCTGGAGCCATCTCCAGGGGAGCACCTTC.